This T cell receptor (beta chain) was recorded in a study of cytomegalovirus exposure and HLA in healthy donors (dated by TCRdb to between 2016 and 2019). Background for the entire study: According to an earlier analysis of several hundred of the donors, about 190 million T cells yielded 90 million to 130 million unique TCR beta sequences and 276 Gb of sequence data. The number of typed donors differed by locus: about 620-640 for A, B, C, DRB1 and DQB1; 522 for DQA1; 606 for DPA1; and roughly 490 for DPB1. The study combined high-throughput TCR immunosequencing, statistical association of individual TCRs with disease status, and machine learning to predict cytomegalovirus infection status. The study profiled the T cell repertoires of hundreds of subjects by immunosequencing and related them to cytomegalovirus serostatus. The study aimed to test whether cataloging public T cell receptors could reveal signatures of past pathogen exposure. Class I and class II HLA loci were covered by the typing at four-digit resolution. All discovery cohort repertoires had been generated using a single sequencing platform. To decide whether each TCR beta V gene segment behaved as functional or pseudogenic, an earlier analysis of some 540 of the donors relied on high-throughput TCR beta sequencing. In a later analysis, previously published TCR beta repertoires from about 640 donors were re-analyzed and high-resolution HLA genotyping was added so that TCR occurrence patterns could be studied. Of the approximately 400 genotyped donors, about 80% fell in the genetic ancestry cluster associated with self-reported Caucasian donors. Donor age, sex, ethnicity and CMV serostatus were compiled together with the repertoire data. Among some 400 genotyped donors of the cohort, an average of around 250,000 unique TCR beta nucleotide sequences was sequenced per donor, of which approximately 19% were non-productive. A later genetic analysis used genome-wide SNP genotypes for about 60% of the roughly 700 donors, treating that subset as a discovery cohort. About 300 gigabases of sequencing data and roughly 81 million unique TCR sequences made up an early release that covered approximately 620 HLA-typed donors. Besides the first cohort of 666 subjects, a separate validation cohort made up of over 95 different subjects was used. Four or five DR-DQ haplotypes were handled as single units for association and clustering because linkage in the cohort was strong. The later analysis used no new phenotypic data to find candidate immune exposures, relying instead on TCR beta sequences and their occurrence across donors. What the research found in general, with its limitations: Because HLA typing was unavailable for some donors at each locus, only the typed subset was used in association tests. When HLA alleles, especially DR and DQ, strongly co-occurred, attributing TCR associations to individual alleles was difficult. The classifier was reported to diagnose cytomegalovirus status with high specificity and sensitivity in both the original and validation cohorts. In a later analysis, the rate of TCR association differed among HLA loci, with DRB1 alleles having the most associated TCRs and HLA-C alleles having the fewest. A cluster of highly shared sequence variants was judged likely to represent a technical artifact of the sequencing pipeline. Compared with the roughly 700-donor mean, donors in an Asian-associated ancestry cluster had fewer N-insertions in productive TCRs, according to a later genetic analysis. In a later genetic analysis, a missense DCLRE1C variant was associated with V-gene and J-gene trimming of TCR beta chains, and the association was replicated in an independent cohort. The cohort was sequenced for TCR beta chains only, and without alpha or paired-chain data the features that could be detected were limited. Most TCR sequences were seen in very few donors, while some public TCRs were found in many individuals. In a later analysis, HLA-associated TCR beta chains showed more clonal expansion and lower generation probabilities than non-associated chains that were equally common. A further reported finding was that TCR beta sequences accurately predicted the HLA-A and HLA-B alleles for most subjects in the first cohort. Correlated functional status among segregating V segments might reflect linkage disequilibrium, but an unknown experimental factor could not be ruled out. CMV serostatus was the only immune exposure information available for the cohort. In a later analysis, several top co-occurrence clusters were reported to appear linked to parvovirus B19, influenza, CMV and Epstein-Barr virus. The presence/absence analyses assumed that sequencing depth was roughly uniform across donors, and that assumption may not be true. It was suggested by the authors that the approach could potentially be generalized to other disease states and immunological phenotypes. A few of the identified cytomegalovirus-associated TCR beta chains were confirmed in vitro to be specific for cytomegalovirus antigens. The study listed approximately 160 TCR beta chains as associated with cytomegalovirus. Because counts were too low, around 18 rarely observed V segments, including chromosome 9 orphons, were left out of the earlier analysis of 500 to 750 of the donors. Specific HLA alleles were associated with some 15,000 TCR beta sequences at a false discovery rate of 0.05 in a later analysis. An earlier analysis of 450 to 750 of the donors showed that most TCR beta V segments appeared in productive rearrangements either about 87% or about 30% of the time, which broadly matched IMGT annotations. A later analysis found that most CMV-associated TCR beta chains appeared HLA-restricted, with HLA associations seemingly driven largely by CMV exposure. The 87-base-pair reads could not distinguish some IMGT-functional V segments, including TRBV6-2 and TRBV6-3, so those segments were excluded.

Library method: the immunoSEQ multiplex PCR assay. For the multiplex PCR, a mixture combining 60 forward primers for TCR Vbeta segments and 13 reverse primers for TCR Jbeta segments was used. A multiplex PCR assay on genomic DNA amplified the CDR3 region of rearranged TCR beta genes. The amplified TCR beta libraries were sequenced on the Illumina HiSeq System as 87-base-pair reads. The original pipeline was this. A later analysis tallied roughly 78 million unique TCR beta chains across the roughly 610 repertoires, and around 9.9 million of those chains were shared by two or more donors. Raw reads were error-corrected and collapsed into unique sequences by a nearest-neighbor algorithm in which closely related sequences were merged to remove PCR and sequencing errors. V, D and J gene segments were assigned by aligning CDR3 sequences to IMGT reference sequences. Each retained sequence needed at least a six-nucleotide match to both a V gene segment and a J gene segment. A rearrangement was called productive if the CDR3 had no stop codons and remained in frame with V and J, and every other rearrangement was called non-productive. CDR3 was defined according to IMGT convention as the region running from the second conserved V-encoded cysteine to the conserved J-encoded phenylalanine. The earlier analysis of about 610 of the donors excluded sequences that lacked an unambiguous match to a single V gene segment. An earlier analysis of over 450 of the donors classified V segments as functional when productive rearrangements were above 56.7% and as segregating when the standard deviation between donors was above 5%. To diagnose cytomegalovirus status from the catalog of TCR beta chain sequences, a statistical classification framework was built. A later analysis assigned V and J genes by comparing TCR nucleotide sequences with IMGT/GENE-DB human TR gene sequences. In a later analysis, CDR3 sequences and most-parsimonious VDJ recombination scenarios were assigned using the TCRdist pipeline. In a later analysis, each TCR beta chain was defined by its CDR3 amino acid sequence together with its V-gene family, and reads lacking a unique V-gene family were excluded. In a later analysis, fewer than 650 highly shared, low-generation-probability nucleotide sequences were removed to address suspected cross-contamination and a sequencing artifact. In a later analysis, a clonal expansion index for each public chain was calculated from normalized within-repertoire ranks of inferred template counts. Generation probabilities in a later analysis came from a VDJ recombination model fitted to out-of-frame rearrangements, and those results were checked against IGoR. In a later analysis, hypergeometric tests were used to score TCR-TCR, TCR-HLA and TCR-CMV co-occurrence, with a repertoire-size bias correction applied to TCR pairs. In a later analysis, false discovery rates were estimated by permuting HLA or CMV assignments 20 times. A later analysis grouped co-occurring TCRs with DBSCAN, adding TCRdist sequence similarity when clustering within HLA-allele-positive subsets. Repertoires with fewer than 30,000 or more than 120,000 public chains were left out of co-occurrence clustering, as were four to six repertoires with anomalous nucleotide sharing. Imported from immuneACCESS, the table was reduced by TCRdb to in-frame sequences with V and J called. These copies leave out some clones; in studies compared against another copy, an unresolved V gene accounts for under half, and the cause of the remainder is not known. V and J calls and clone size follow that table, whereas D and trimming were derived from the DNA. The sample table lists 100,000 to 150,000 clones, 77% of them with a count of one. The ten largest clonotypes hold around 13% of the sample.

The cohort consisted of 650 to 700 healthy bone marrow donors. All cohort members were sampled while nominally healthy, although unrecorded immune exposures were likely present. The donor was CMV seropositive and was included in the group of 250 to 350 seropositive cohort members. Each donor provided a peripheral blood sample, and peripheral blood mononuclear cells were used for TCR beta sequencing. The Qiagen DNeasy Blood Extraction Kit was used to extract genomic DNA from the blood cell samples. With regard to this clone: There is no known antigen for this receptor. Base qualities are missing; no much larger clone stands one base away.

From cysteine to phenylalanine, the CDR3 is 15 amino acids long. The CDR3 DNA has 45 bases and is translated from base 1. CDR1 and CDR2 are read off the germline V gene (reference sequence) as SGHNT and YYREEE. V was cut back by 3 bases and J by 5 bases, leaving a gap of 17 bases between them. The TCR sequence derives from a woman in her thirties or forties in good health and CMV-seropositive. Specimen: PBMCs. The chain employs TRBV5-4 and TRBJ2-5; TRBD1 is perhaps the D gene, given 6 matching bases. The CDR3 region has the sequence CASSSELQRGETQYF. In nucleotide form, the sequence is TGTGCCAGCAGCTCGGAACTGCAGAGGGGGGAGACCCAGTACTTC. The variable domain in full, with residues beyond the CDR3 obtained from the reference TRBV5-4 and TRBJ2-5 genes, is ETGVTQSPTHLIKTRGQQVTLRCSSQSGHNTVSWYQQALGQGPQFIFQYYREEENGRGNFPPRFSGLQFPNYSSELNVNALELDDSALYLCASSSELQRGETQYFGPGTRLLVL.